A single sample is the source of the 9 T cell receptor beta chains below, sequenced in a study of blood T cell repertoires in COVID-19. Assay used: immunoSEQ multiplex PCR; TCRdb lists only in-frame clones, some missing. The sample lists about 250,000 clones, approximately 86% occurring once. Sequenced material: peripheral blood. These receptors all stem from a woman in her fifties or sixties who had recovered from COVID-19.

The chain uses TRBV15 and TRBJ1-3; D may be TRBD1 (5 bases). The V end lost 5 bases, the J end lost 4 bases, and 15 bases lay between the germline ends. CDR1 is LNHNV and CDR2 is YYDKDF in the germline V gene (reference sequence). This CDR3 has 15 residues. As DNA, the CDR3 is TGTGCCACCAGCCCCCTCAGGGTAGGGGGAAACACCATATATTTT. This translates into CATSPLRVGGNTIYF.

This clone was seen more than once but under ten times. The chain is built from TRBV7-9 and TRBJ2-3; D not resolved. This CDR3 is built from 12 residues. Per germline, CDR1 SEHNR and CDR2 FQNEAQ (reference sequence). Trimming pared 2 bases from V and 14 bases from J, leaving 14 bases between. This CDR3 reads CASSLSSAMAYF. CDR3 DNA: TGTGCCAGCAGCTTATCCAGCGCCATGGCGTATTTT.

In DNA form, the CDR3 reads TGTGCCAGCAGTTATTCCCCGACTTCCTCGAGGGAGCAGTACTTC. It yields the protein CASSYSPTSSREQYF. V and J are TRBV6-6 and TRBJ2-7; D uncertain. This CDR3 is 15 amino acids long. V was cut by 3 bases and J by 7 bases, with 19 bases left in between. Germline V gene data show CDR1 as MNHNY and CDR2 as SVGAGI (reference sequence).

The CDR3 loop is CASSKDWLAGGSADTQYF. In nucleotides, the CDR3 is TGTGCCAGCAGCAAAGATTGGCTAGCGGGGGGGTCCGCAGATACGCAGTATTTT. The rearrangement links TRBV21-1 to TRBJ2-3; TRBD2 was called by the table and not checked on the DNA. TRBV21-1 counts as a pseudogene. The length of the CDR3 is 18 residues.

This clone has just one count. V is TRBV7-3 and J is TRBJ1-1, with D possibly being TRBD1 (5 bases). The CDR3 totals 14 residues. Germline loops: CDR1 SGHTA, CDR2 FQGTGA. Deletions cut 4 bases from V and 3 bases from J, with 12 bases between. CDR3 coding DNA: TGTGCCAGCAGCTCGACCGGGGGGGACACTGAAGCTTTCTTT. Translating it yields CASSSTGGDTEAFF. Combining the CDR3 with reference TRBV7-3 and TRBJ1-1 gives the whole variable domain GAGVSQTPSNKVTEKGKYVELRCDPISGHTALYWYRQSLGQGPEFLIYFQGTGAADDSGLPNDRFFAVRPEGSVSTLKIQRTERGDSAVYLCASSSTGGDTEAFFGQGTRLTVV.

The CDR3, as DNA: TGTGCCAGCAGCTTACAGGGCTCAAGAGATACGCAGTATTTT. Translated, it gives CASSLQGSRDTQYF. This sequence joins TRBV7-3 and TRBJ2-3; D is perhaps TRBD1 (5 bases). Germline-derived CDR1 and CDR2 are SGHTA and FQGTGA. This CDR3 spans 14 amino acids. Trimming removed 2 bases at V and 5 bases at J, with 11 bases between.

The chain has TRBV4-2 and TRBJ1-5; 9 bases align to TRBD1. This CDR3 has 15 amino acids. The V gene's germline CDR1 is LGHNA and CDR2 YNFKEQ. The trim removed 4 bases at V and 4 bases at J, leaving 5 bases unmatched. CDR3 sequence: CASSPKDRGNQPQHF. In DNA, the CDR3 is TGTGCCAGCAGCCCGAAGGACAGGGGTAATCAGCCCCAGCATTTT.

This chain links TRBV19 with TRBJ2-5, with a possible D match to TRBD2 (5 bases). The CDR3 is 14 amino acids. Germline assignment: CDR1 LNHDA and CDR2 SQIVND (reference sequence). V lost 6 bases and J lost 4, with 15 bases in between. The CDR3 coding sequence is TGTGCCAGTAGGCCCCGCGGGTGGGGAGAGACCCAGTACTTC. Translating it yields CASRPRGWGETQYF.

This chain connects TRBV4-3 to TRBJ2-1, with D unclear. V was pared by 0 bases and J by 4 bases, with 4 bases between. The length of the CDR3 is 13 residues. The germline CDR1 and CDR2 sequences are LGHNA and YSLEER. The chain's CDR3 is CASSQDHYNEQFF. CDR3 DNA: TGCGCCAGCAGCCAAGATCATTACAATGAGCAGTTCTTC.